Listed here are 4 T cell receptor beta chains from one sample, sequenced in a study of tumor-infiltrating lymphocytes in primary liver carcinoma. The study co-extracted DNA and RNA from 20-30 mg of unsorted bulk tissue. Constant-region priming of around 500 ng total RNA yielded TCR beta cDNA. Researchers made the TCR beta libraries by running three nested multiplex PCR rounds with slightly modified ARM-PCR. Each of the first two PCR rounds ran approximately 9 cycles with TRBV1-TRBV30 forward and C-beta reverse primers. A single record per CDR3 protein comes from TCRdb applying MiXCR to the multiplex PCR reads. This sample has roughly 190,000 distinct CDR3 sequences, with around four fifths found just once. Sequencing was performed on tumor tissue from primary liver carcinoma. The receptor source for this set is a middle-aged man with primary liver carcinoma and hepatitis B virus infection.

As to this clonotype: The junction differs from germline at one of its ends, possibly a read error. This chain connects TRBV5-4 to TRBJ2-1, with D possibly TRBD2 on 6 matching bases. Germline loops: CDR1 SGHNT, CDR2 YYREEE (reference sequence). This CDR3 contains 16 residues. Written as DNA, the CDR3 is TGTGCCAGCAGCATGATTACGGGGGAGTCTTACAATGAGCAGTTATTC. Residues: CASSMITGESYNEQLF.

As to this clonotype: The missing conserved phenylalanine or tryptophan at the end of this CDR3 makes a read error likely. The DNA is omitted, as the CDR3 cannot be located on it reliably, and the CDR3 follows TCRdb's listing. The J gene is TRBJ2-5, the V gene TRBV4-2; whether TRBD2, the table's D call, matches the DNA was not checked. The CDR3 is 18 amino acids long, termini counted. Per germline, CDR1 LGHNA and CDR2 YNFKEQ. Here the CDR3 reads CASSQGLRSGRALETQYL.

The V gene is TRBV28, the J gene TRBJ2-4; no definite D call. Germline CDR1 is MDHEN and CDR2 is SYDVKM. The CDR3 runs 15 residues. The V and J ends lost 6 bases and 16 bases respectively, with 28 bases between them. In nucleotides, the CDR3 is TGTGCCAGCAGCCCTCCCGGGTTGGCCAGAGACATTAATTACTTC. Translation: CASSPPGLARDINYF.

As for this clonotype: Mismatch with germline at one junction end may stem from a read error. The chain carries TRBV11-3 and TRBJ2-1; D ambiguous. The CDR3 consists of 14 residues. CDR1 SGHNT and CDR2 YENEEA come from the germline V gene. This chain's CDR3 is CASSLGVSNNEQIF. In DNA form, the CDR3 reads TGTGCTAGCAGCTTAGGTGTCTCGAACAATGAGCAGATCTTC.